Listed below are T cell receptor beta chains from one sample, sequenced in a study of T cell repertoires in cytomegalovirus infection. TCRdb re-called the reads through MiXCR, storing one row per CDR3 protein. Of approximately 190,000 distinct CDR3 sequences detected, about 28% appear once; the ten largest clones hold 31%. Sequenced material: PBMCs. The receptors were sampled from a human donor in good health (CMV status not recorded). Some clones in this sample may be carry-over from other donors' samples. The conserved cysteine and the conserved F or W are not part of the CDR3 here.

CDR3aa: ASSIRDAGFNEQF
v_gene: TRBV19
j_gene: TRBJ2-1

CDR3aa: ASSLGGGFYGYT
v_gene: TRBV7-2
j_gene: TRBJ1-2

CDR3aa: ASSPRAPEVSPLH
v_gene: TRBV3-1
j_gene: TRBJ1-6

CDR3aa: SVEEWGKRDGYT
v_gene: TRBV29-1
j_gene: TRBJ1-2

CDR3aa: ASSPATGIETQY
v_gene: TRBV5-1
j_gene: TRBJ2-5

CDR3aa: ASSFSDKVTYEQY
v_gene: TRBV12-3/TRBV12-4
j_gene: TRBJ2-7

CDR3aa: SADTGGDGYT
v_gene: TRBV20-1
j_gene: TRBJ1-2

CDR3aa: ASSMSLNTEAF
v_gene: TRBV19
j_gene: TRBJ1-1

CDR3aa: ASSFSGQAYEQY
v_gene: TRBV5-8
j_gene: TRBJ2-7

CDR3aa: ASSLAPASYEQY
v_gene: TRBV7-2
j_gene: TRBJ2-7

CDR3aa: ASRIVGPDIYGYT
v_gene: TRBV19
j_gene: TRBJ1-2

CDR3aa: ASSQDPLETIHEQY
v_gene: TRBV4-1
j_gene: TRBJ2-7

CDR3aa: ATSLDPDTGELF
v_gene: TRBV15
j_gene: TRBJ2-2

CDR3aa: ASSQDRSFGGDGAGELF
v_gene: TRBV4-1
j_gene: TRBJ2-2

CDR3aa: ASSERWGSNEKLF
v_gene: TRBV7-6
j_gene: TRBJ1-4

CDR3aa: ASSIEQGLTEAF
v_gene: TRBV5-1
j_gene: TRBJ1-1

CDR3aa: ASSLGQGPGLPTDTQY
v_gene: TRBV5-5
j_gene: TRBJ2-3

CDR3aa: ATSEKDEQF
v_gene: TRBV6-2/TRBV6-3
j_gene: TRBJ2-1

CDR3aa: ATSRAGNEKLF
v_gene: TRBV15
j_gene: TRBJ1-4

CDR3aa: ASSIARGQGFPSGQPQH
v_gene: TRBV19
j_gene: TRBJ1-5

CDR3aa: ASSPTGDSGANVLT
v_gene: TRBV7-8
j_gene: TRBJ2-6

CDR3aa: SVLGRTGAYEQY
v_gene: TRBV29-1
j_gene: TRBJ2-7

CDR3aa: ASSLQGGREKLF
v_gene: TRBV12-3/TRBV12-4
j_gene: TRBJ1-4

CDR3aa: ASSLAPNKGKNTEAF
v_gene: TRBV7-9
j_gene: TRBJ1-1

CDR3aa: SAQGGQGYEQY
v_gene: TRBV20-1
j_gene: TRBJ2-7

CDR3aa: ASSPGTGYGELF
v_gene: TRBV7-3
j_gene: TRBJ2-2

CDR3aa: ASSEKYGGPSTDTQY
v_gene: TRBV25-1
j_gene: TRBJ2-3

CDR3aa: SAQKGVEGYT
v_gene: TRBV20-1
j_gene: TRBJ1-2

CDR3aa: ASSLMAGYGYT
v_gene: TRBV7-3
j_gene: TRBJ1-2

CDR3aa: ATRDGSFNSPLH
v_gene: TRBV6-5
j_gene: TRBJ1-6

CDR3aa: ASSQGVADNEQF
v_gene: TRBV3-1
j_gene: TRBJ2-1

CDR3aa: SAWTGRNYGYT
v_gene: TRBV20-1
j_gene: TRBJ1-2

CDR3aa: ASSPGTGDFSNQPQH
v_gene: TRBV7-9
j_gene: TRBJ1-5

CDR3aa: SARFQSSSYNSPLH
v_gene: TRBV20-1
j_gene: TRBJ1-6

CDR3aa: ASSKGRGSTEAF
v_gene: TRBV9
j_gene: TRBJ1-1

CDR3aa: ASSPGTGGEGETQY
v_gene: TRBV2
j_gene: TRBJ2-5

CDR3aa: AWSRNVPEAF
v_gene: TRBV30
j_gene: TRBJ1-1

CDR3aa: ASSRGGLAGGQGETQY
v_gene: TRBV7-8
j_gene: TRBJ2-5

CDR3aa: ASSPGASYNEQF
v_gene: TRBV7-6
j_gene: TRBJ2-1

CDR3aa: ASSIGNSYSPLH
v_gene: TRBV19
j_gene: TRBJ1-6

CDR3aa: ASSIAGSSYEQY
v_gene: TRBV19
j_gene: TRBJ2-7

CDR3aa: SARTSGAADTQY
v_gene: TRBV20-1
j_gene: TRBJ2-3

CDR3aa: ASSLIGRDGYT
v_gene: TRBV7-9
j_gene: TRBJ1-2

CDR3aa: ASSYRLAGAPSTDTQY
v_gene: TRBV7-3
j_gene: TRBJ2-3

CDR3aa: ASSLGAAANTGELF
v_gene: TRBV5-1
j_gene: TRBJ2-2

CDR3aa: ASSVTGANEQF
v_gene: TRBV11-3
j_gene: TRBJ2-1

CDR3aa: ASVPTGEQY
v_gene: TRBV6-2/TRBV6-3
j_gene: TRBJ2-7

CDR3aa: ASSQGQGLRNEQL
v_gene: TRBV14
j_gene: TRBJ2-1

CDR3aa: ASSIEGTGYNEQF
v_gene: TRBV19
j_gene: TRBJ2-1

CDR3aa: SVAEGADTQY
v_gene: TRBV29-1
j_gene: TRBJ2-3

CDR3aa: ASSWDRNTEAF
v_gene: TRBV12-3/TRBV12-4
j_gene: TRBJ1-1

CDR3aa: ASSPRGFNEQF
v_gene: TRBV7-9
j_gene: TRBJ2-1

CDR3aa: ASSYSSTALSIGYT
v_gene: TRBV6-6
j_gene: TRBJ1-2

CDR3aa: ASSYQGQNTEAF
v_gene: TRBV7-3
j_gene: TRBJ1-1

CDR3aa: ASSYVQRDTQY
v_gene: TRBV7-2
j_gene: TRBJ2-3

CDR3aa: ASSYLAGEGTEAF
v_gene: TRBV6-5
j_gene: TRBJ1-1

CDR3aa: ASSPGYSETQY
v_gene: TRBV7-2
j_gene: TRBJ2-5